The source of this T cell receptor beta chain is a study of beta chain features in type 1 diabetes (dated by TCRdb to the late 2010s). Context from the whole study: No differences in mean age, gender distribution, total cell number or subset yield were found between patients and healthy donors. A total of about 110,000,000 sorted cells were examined across all samples, and a strong correlation was observed between cell number per subset and RNA yield. In the study, TCRB repertoires of sorted circulating CD4+ T cell subsets from recently diagnosed type 1 diabetes patients were compared with those of matched healthy donors. Regulatory and stem cell-like memory subsets were obtained from only 8 patients and roughly eight healthy donors, while naive and central memory subsets were obtained from all 28 donors.

The germline V gene gives CDR1 as SQVTM and CDR2 as ANQGSEA. Spanning cysteine to phenylalanine, the CDR3 consists of 13 amino acids. Only CDR3 DNA remains: 39 bases, in frame from the first base. V drops 6 bases and J drops 4 bases, leaving 16 bases in between. All of the isolated RNA was reverse transcribed with the High Capacity cDNA Reverse Transcription Kit, so expressed TCRB transcripts were sequenced. Deep immunoSEQ sequencing was applied to naive, central memory and regulatory T cell samples, giving an average of around 3.4 million total reads per sample. Sorted cells were lysed in RLT buffer, and RNA was extracted using DNase-treated RNeasy Micro or Mini kits according to cell number. Each cell subset was processed on its own to prevent cross-contamination, while patient and healthy donor samples were processed together. Using the immunoSEQ multiplex PCR, TCRB sequences were amplified from cDNA into 87-bp fragments spanning the CDR3 region. Amplicons were sequenced on the Illumina HiSeq platform. The published analysis was carried out like this. Synthetic template baselines were used to correct PCR bias computationally, reads within Hamming distance 2 were collapsed together, and singletons that could not be merged were discarded. Reads were aligned to IMGT to assign V, D and J genes, CDR3 length, and insertions or deletions at six rearrangement sites. Within each subset, clonotype counts were normalized to sorted cell number, and only after that were true diversity and Gini coefficients computed with the tcR R package. The overlap coefficient, calculated on TCRB nucleotide sequences, was used to quantify repertoire sharing. Out-of-frame TCRB sequences from naive cells were analyzed as a proxy for the pre-selection repertoire. Sourced from immuneACCESS, this table was stored by TCRdb with only in-frame sequences that have V and J called. A share of the clones is absent; for the studies checked, an unresolved V gene accounts for under half, and the remainder has no known explanation. V and J calls and clone size are given by that table; D and trimming were obtained from the DNA. This sample lists roughly 400,000 clones; less than 15% were detected once. The ten largest clones add up to more than 0.015% of the sample.

A single peripheral blood draw of approximately 0.11 L on average was collected from each donor into heparinised tubes. A BD FACSAria II and a panel including CD45RO, CCR7, CD25, CD127, CD95 and CD27 were used to sort naive, central memory, regulatory and stem cell-like memory CD4+ T cells. A purity above 95% was achieved for all sorted populations. PBMCs were separated immediately by Lymphoprep density gradient centrifugation and were stained directly, without being cultured. To minimize batch effects, samples were stained and sorted in pairs, one healthy donor with one patient per experiment. General study outcomes and caveats: Sequencing cDNA rather than genomic DNA could over-represent highly expressing activated cells, although activation and CD3 levels did not differ between groups. The naive, central memory and regulatory TCRB repertoires appeared to resemble one another more closely among patients than among healthy donors. At VDJ recombination sites, patients with type 1 diabetes made fewer insertions and deleted more nucleotides, a pattern implying thymic rearrangement abnormalities. Because the HLA sub-analyses included only small numbers of individuals, any influence of HLA type on TCRB rearrangement was left unresolved. Shorter templates might have been favored by PCR, but patient and control samples were amplified and corrected together, so both groups would have been affected equally by any skew. A moderate but significant shortening of TCRB CDR3 length was observed in type 1 diabetes patients in all four CD4+ subsets.

This clone has only a few counts. Its binding antigen is unknown. Base qualities were left out, and no much larger clone turns up one base away. The sequence derives from a woman aged 18 to 35 in good health. The chain is encoded by TRBV29-1 joined to TRBJ2-7; the D region possibly corresponds to TRBD1 (7 bases align). The sequenced sample consisted of naive CD4+ T cells from blood. The intended sense of this specimen's cell subset or site label: true naive CD4+ T cells. The nucleotides are TGCAGCGTAGCAGTGACAGGGACTTACGAGCAGTACTTC. Translation gives CSVAVTGTYEQYF.